This T cell receptor beta chain derives from a study of type 1 regulatory T cells (dated by TCRdb to the early 2020s). For context, the study as a whole: An in vitro protocol by which a Tr1-enriched, alloantigen-specific CD4 T cell product named T-allo10 was generated was characterized in the study. T-allo10 was under clinical evaluation in patients with hematological malignancies receiving allogeneic hematopoietic stem cell transplantation. What the research found in general, with its limitations: Compared with non-Tr1 cells, Tr1 cells had a narrower TCR repertoire, and the study took this difference to reflect clonal expansion driven by alloantigen.

A single count supports this clonotype. Its antigen specificity is not known. No qualities accompany the bases; no much larger clone lies one base away. A lone read is weak support. Sequencing instrument: Illumina MiSeq. The public reads were reprocessed in TCRdb via fastp at Q25 and MiXCR, keeping in-frame beta chains. Under each unique CDR3 protein, matching rows form one entry showing the most common genes and DNA. The sample contains 70,000 or so distinct CDR3 sequences, roughly 20% of them found a single time. Together, the top ten hold around 8% of the sample. The CDR3 covers 16 residues, taking in both the cysteine and the phenylalanine. Only the CDR3 part of the read is kept: 48 bases, read in frame from the first base. A distance of 17 bases separates the germline ends of V and J, which lose 3 bases and 5 bases respectively. The germline V gene gives CDR1 as ENHRY and CDR2 as SYGVKD.

The chain joins TRBV10-3 to TRBJ2-1; the D region may be TRBD1 or TRBD2, each matching 7 bases equally. The clonotype originates from a human donor in good health. Input material: cultured type 1 regulatory T (Tr1) cells, either the whole culture or a sorted fraction (not recorded which). The meaning of the sample's cell subset or site label: type 1 regulatory T cells sorted from the T-allo10 product. The CDR3 corresponds to CAISERGGLADNEQFF. The bases are TGTGCCATCAGTGAAAGAGGGGGCCTAGCGGACAATGAGCAGTTCTTC.